This T cell receptor (beta chain) is from a study of STAT5B mutations in CD4+ large granular lymphocyte leukemia. Across the study: The CDR3 'QG' motif was associated with a particular HLA allele among healthy donors.

On this clone: Its target is unknown.

Healthy controls were blood donor buffy coats. General study results and limits: Patient CD4-sorted repertoires stayed more clonal than healthy ones after leukemic-clone removal.

Only in-frame clones appear in the TCRdb table, and some are missing; sequencing was by immunoSEQ multiplex PCR. The repertoire holds 25,000 to 40,000 clones, with roughly 72% as singletons. The receptor's source is a human donor in good health. Material for sequencing was CD4+ T cells from blood buffy coats.

The CDR3 reads CASSLAVGRNYGYTF. The DNA of the CDR3 is TGTGCCAGCAGCTTAGCTGTCGGCAGGAACTATGGCTACACCTTC. V is TRBV11-2 and J is TRBJ1-2, with no clear D. V lost 1 base and J lost 2, with 11 bases in between. Per the germline V gene, CDR1 is SGHAT and CDR2 is FQNNGV. The CDR3 is 15 residues long.